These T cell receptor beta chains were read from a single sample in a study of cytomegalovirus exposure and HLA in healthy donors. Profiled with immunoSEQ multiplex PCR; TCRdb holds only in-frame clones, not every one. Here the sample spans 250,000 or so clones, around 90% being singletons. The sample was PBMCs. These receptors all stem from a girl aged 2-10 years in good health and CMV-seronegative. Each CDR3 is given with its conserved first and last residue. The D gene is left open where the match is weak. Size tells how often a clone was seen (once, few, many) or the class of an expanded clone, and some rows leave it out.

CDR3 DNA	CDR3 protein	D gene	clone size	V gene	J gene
TGTGCCACTTTGGCAGGGGCGGGTGGCTACACCTTC	CATLAGAGGYTF	.	.	TRBV19	TRBJ1-2
TGTGCCAGCAGCTTAGCGCAGGGCAGGGAGACCCAGTACTTC	CASSLAQGRETQYF	.	.	TRBV7-9	TRBJ2-5
TGTGCCAGCACCGGACTAGCGGGAGCCAACACAGATACGCAGTATTTT	CASTGLAGANTDTQYF	TRBD2	.	TRBV7-2	TRBJ2-3
TGTGCCAGCAGCCCTACCCTCCGAGGCCGGTCGACAGATACGCAGTATTTT	CASSPTLRGRSTDTQYF	.	.	TRBV7-9	TRBJ2-3
TGTGCCAGCAGCCAGGGTACCACTGAAGCTTTCTTT	CASSQGTTEAFF	.	.	TRBV25-1	TRBJ1-1
TGTTCCAGCAGCCTTATGACAGGGGGGTACAATCAGCCCCAGCATTTT	CSSSLMTGGYNQPQHF	TRBD1	.	TRBV7-9	TRBJ1-5
TGTGCCAGCAGTCGTCCGGCGGGCTCGTCTGAAAAACTGTTTTTT	CASSRPAGSSEKLFF	.	.	TRBV28	TRBJ1-4
TGTGCCAGCAGTTATAACTCTGGGGCCAACGTCCTGACTTTC	CASSYNSGANVLTF	.	.	TRBV6-5	TRBJ2-6
TGTGCCAGCAGTTTCACTAGCGGCAACCTCTACGAGCAGTACTTC	CASSFTSGNLYEQYF	TRBD2	.	TRBV27	TRBJ2-7
TGCGCCAGCAGCTTGGTTAGGGGGCAAGAGACCCAGTACTTC	CASSLVRGQETQYF	.	.	TRBV5-1	TRBJ2-5
TGTGCCAGCAGTGAAGGTGTGGCGGCCAGCGAAAAACTGTTTTTT	CASSEGVAASEKLFF	.	.	TRBV2	TRBJ1-4
TGTGCCAGCAGCCTACTAGCGGGGGTCTCCTACGAGCAGTACTTC	CASSLLAGVSYEQYF	TRBD2	once	TRBV5-6	TRBJ2-7
TGTGCCAGCAGCAAGACAGGGACTAATGAAAAACTGTTTTTT	CASSKTGTNEKLFF	TRBD1	.	TRBV2	TRBJ1-4
TGTGCCAGCAGTGAATCGGGCAATGAGCAGTTCTTC	CASSESGNEQFF	.	.	TRBV2	TRBJ2-1
TGTGCCACCAACAGGGATAGCAATCAGCCCCAGCATTTT	CATNRDSNQPQHF	.	.	TRBV2	TRBJ1-5
TGTGCCAGCAGCTTAGATGGGCGGCGGGTGACCACTGAAGCTTTCTTT	CASSLDGRRVTTEAFF	.	once	TRBV11-2	TRBJ1-1
TGCGCCAGCAGTCGGGATATTCGCACTGAAGCTTTCTTT	CASSRDIRTEAFF	.	few	TRBV10-1	TRBJ1-1
TGTGCCAGCAACCACGGGGGGCAGTCGAATTCACCCCTCCACTTT	CASNHGGQSNSPLHF	.	.	TRBV27	TRBJ1-6
TGTGCCAGCAGCCAAGCAGGCAGGGCTAGAGGGGCCAACGTCCTGACTTTC	CASSQAGRARGANVLTF	.	.	TRBV14	TRBJ2-6
TGTGCCAGCAGTGCATCGGGACTAGCGGGAGAGTACGAGCAGTACTTC	CASSASGLAGEYEQYF	TRBD2	.	TRBV27	TRBJ2-7